In this sample, the clone carrying this TCR beta chain turned up many times. The target antigen is unknown. The sample belongs to a study of CD8 T cells in ankylosing spondylitis. Study-level points and caveats: A motif of fewer than ten highly homologous TCR beta variants was seen as apparently characteristic of ankylosing spondylitis blood.

From the 5' RACE reads, TCRdb called clonotypes with MiXCR, one entry per CDR3 protein. The sample holds roughly 490,000 distinct CDR3 sequences, roughly 5.3% seen once. Germline lookup yields CDR1 ENHRY and CDR2 SYGVKD. V shed 6 bases and J 8 bases; nucleotides not matched to a gene: 8. The CDR3 totals 14 residues. The gene calls are TRBV10-3 and TRBJ2-1; TRBD1 aligns across 9 bases. The sequence came from a male donor with ankylosing spondylitis. The sequenced material came from blood, either unsorted or a sorted T cell fraction (not recorded which). The CDR3 spells CAIRETGGSDEQFF. The CDR3 DNA reads as TGTGCCATCAGGGAGACAGGGGGTAGCGATGAGCAGTTCTTC.